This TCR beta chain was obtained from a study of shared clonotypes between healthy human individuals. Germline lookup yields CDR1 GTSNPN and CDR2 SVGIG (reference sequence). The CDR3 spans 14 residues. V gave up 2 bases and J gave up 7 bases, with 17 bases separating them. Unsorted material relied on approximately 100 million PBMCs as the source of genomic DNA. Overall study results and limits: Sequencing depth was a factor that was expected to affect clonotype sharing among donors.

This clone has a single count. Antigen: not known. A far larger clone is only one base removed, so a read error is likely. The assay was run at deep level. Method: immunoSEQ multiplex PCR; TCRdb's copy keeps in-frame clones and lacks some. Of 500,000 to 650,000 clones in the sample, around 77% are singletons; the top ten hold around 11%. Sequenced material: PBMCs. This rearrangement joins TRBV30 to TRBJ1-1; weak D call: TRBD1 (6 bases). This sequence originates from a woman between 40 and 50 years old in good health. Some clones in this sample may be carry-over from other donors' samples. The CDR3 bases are TGTGCCTGGAGTCACAGGGACGGGGACATTGAAGCTTTCTTT. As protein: CAWSHRDGDIEAFF.